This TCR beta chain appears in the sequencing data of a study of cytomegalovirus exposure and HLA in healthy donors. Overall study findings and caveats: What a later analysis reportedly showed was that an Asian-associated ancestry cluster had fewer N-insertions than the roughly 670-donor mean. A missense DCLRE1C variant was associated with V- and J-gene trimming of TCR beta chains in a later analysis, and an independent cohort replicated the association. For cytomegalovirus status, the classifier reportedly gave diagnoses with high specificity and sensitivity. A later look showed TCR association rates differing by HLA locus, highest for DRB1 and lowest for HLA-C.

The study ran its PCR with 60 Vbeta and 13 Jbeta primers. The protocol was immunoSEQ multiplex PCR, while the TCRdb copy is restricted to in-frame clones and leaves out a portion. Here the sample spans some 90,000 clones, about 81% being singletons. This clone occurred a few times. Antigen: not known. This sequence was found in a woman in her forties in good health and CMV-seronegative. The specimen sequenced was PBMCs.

The CDR3 DNA follows: TGCGCCAGCAGCCAAGAAGCAGTAGACAGAATTGAAAAACTGTTTTTT. It encodes CASSQEAVDRIEKLFF. The rearrangement joins TRBV4-1 to TRBJ1-4; perhaps TRBD1 as D (5 bases). The V gene's germline CDR1 is MGHRA and CDR2 YSYEKL. The V end was cut by 0 bases, the J end by 7 bases, with 15 bases between. The CDR3 covers 16 residues.